This T cell receptor (beta chain) emerged from a study of response to subunit inactivated influenza vaccine. TCRdb reanalysed the RT-PCR reads using MiXCR and keeps one entry per CDR3 protein. The sample contains more than 150,000 distinct CDR3 sequences, around 9% of which appear only once. For this clonotype: Its antigen is unidentified.

Regarding the study as a whole: Seasonal influenza vaccination, on each occasion, was suggested by the authors to recruit few new T cells.

Trimming took off 3 bases at V and 8 bases at J, with 13 bases between the two ends. The CDR3 is 14 residues long. Germline V lookup: CDR1 SGHVS, CDR2 FNYEAQ. The chain links TRBV7-6 to TRBJ1-4, with D possibly being TRBD1 (5 bases). The TCR originated in a man aged 45-65 years who received an inactivated influenza vaccine. The sequencing here drew on non-naive T cells sorted from PBMCs, taken on the day of vaccination. CDR3 residues: CASSFGRRGEKLFF. In DNA, the CDR3 is TGTGCCAGCAGCTTTGGACGAAGGGGAGAAAAACTGTTTTTT.